This T cell receptor beta chain appears in the sequencing data of a study of OX40 agonist ivuxolimab in advanced cancers. About the full investigation: Ivuxolimab, which targeted the costimulatory receptor OX40 (CD134), was an agonistic, fully human IgG2 monoclonal antibody. Intravenous ivuxolimab was administered to patients every 2 weeks at six dose levels: 0.01, 0.1, 0.3, 1.5, 3 and 10 mg/kg. Among the roughly 52 dose-escalation patients, 19 had hepatocellular carcinoma, roughly 15 melanoma, 9 renal cell carcinoma and 9 head and neck cancer. A male proportion of about 79% and a mean age of 60 years, ranging from about 23 to 90, were recorded for the dose-escalation cohort. Prior anti-PD-1, anti-PD-L1 or anti-CTLA-4 therapy was permitted, and checkpoint inhibitors had been received by roughly two fifths of dose-escalation patients. Partial responses were achieved by three dose-escalation patients, of whom one had hepatocellular carcinoma and two had cutaneous melanoma. Peripheral TCRbeta sequencing aimed to test whether ivuxolimab altered TCR sequence diversity and caused clonal T-cell expansion. The paper describes the monotherapy dose-escalation part (N ≈ 50 patients) of the phase I trial of ivuxolimab. Overall study outcomes, separate from this receptor: At doses of 0.1 to 3.0 mg/kg, clonal expansion of both CD4+ and CD8+ T cells in blood was seen between baseline and week 6. In the 0.1-3.0 mg/kg groups, partial responders had among the lowest normalized peripheral clonal expansion, particularly in CD8+ T cells. The antigen specificity of the peripheral T cells that underwent clonal expansion was not determined. On average, CD8+ T cells showed more expanded clones than CD4+ T cells after ivuxolimab. Low levels of normalized T-cell clonal expansion were also seen in some nonresponding patients.

After removal of 1 base from V and 3 bases from J, the junction retains 5 bases not matched to a gene. From the cysteine up to the phenylalanine, the CDR3 has a length of 16 residues. The entry retains the CDR3 DNA only, 48 bases that are in frame from base 1. According to the germline V gene, CDR1 reads MNHEY and CDR2 reads SVGAGI. The trial excluded patients who had a history of autoimmune disease or were on systemic immunosuppression. Peripheral blood for TCR sequencing was collected from all dose cohorts at baseline, on cycle 4 day 1, and on cycle 7 day 1. The samples were drawn from a first-in-human, open-label, multicenter phase I dose-escalation trial of ivuxolimab. Adults with locally advanced or metastatic head and neck squamous cell, hepatocellular, melanoma or renal cell carcinoma were enrolled in the trial. CD4+ and CD8+ T cells were sorted separately from peripheral blood before TCR sequencing.

Genomic DNA was isolated from the sorted cells so that the TCRbeta CDR3 region could be sequenced. TCRbeta CDR3 regions were sequenced using the immunoSEQ Assay. TCRdb took this table from immuneACCESS and kept in-frame rearrangements with V and J called. Such tables lack part of the clones; where checked against another copy, unresolved V genes explain under half of the gap, and the rest is unexplained. This sample holds about 46,000 clones; 70% to 90% were observed only once. The top ten constitute around 10% of the sample. Remarks on this clone: Its target antigen remains unknown. Base qualities are not at hand, and no much larger clone is one base apart.

The chain employs TRBV6-5 and TRBJ2-2, with 7 bases in between that match TRBD2. Sequenced material: CD4+ or CD8+ T cells sorted from blood, taken in a trial of the OX40 agonist ivuxolimab. The origin of this receptor is an adult with an advanced solid tumor such as melanoma, head and neck, liver or kidney cancer. The DNA is TGTGCCAGCAGTTACTTTCCGGGGGGAGACACCGGGGAGCTGTTTTTT. Translated, it reads CASSYFPGGDTGELFF.